The 13 T cell receptor beta chains below were found in one sample sequenced in a study of T-cell reconstitution after alpha-beta-depleted transplantation in children. The library targeted TCRbeta and was prepared with unique molecular identifiers. TCRdb recomputed calls from the PCR reads with MiXCR, one row per CDR3 protein. In the table there are hundreds of thousands of distinct CDR3 sequences, around 13% of which are singletons. The starting material was PBMCs, obtained before TCRalphabeta/CD19-depleted stem cell transplant. The source of these receptors is a girl aged 2 to 10 with congenital amegakaryocytic thrombocytopenia, due to receive a stem cell transplant.

The gene calls are TRBV29-1 and TRBJ2-6; D not certain. V lost 2 bases to trimming and J lost 4 bases, with 9 bases between them. The V gene's germline CDR1 is SQVTM and CDR2 ANQGSEA. CDR3 size: 14 residues. CDR3 protein: CSVESVVGANVLTF. The CDR3 DNA reads TGCAGCGTTGAATCGGTCGTAGGGGCCAACGTCCTGACTTTC. Complete variable domain (other parts from reference TRBV29-1 and TRBJ2-6): SAVISQKPSRDICQRGTSLTIQCQVDSQVTMMFWYRQQPGQSLTLIATANQGSEATYESGFVIDKFPISRPNLTFSTLTVSNMSPEDSSIYLCSVESVVGANVLTFGAGSRLTVL.

This clonotype was recorded many times. The chain carries TRBV5-1 and TRBJ2-7, with D possibly matching TRBD1 (6 bases). Germline CDR1 and CDR2: SGHRS and YFSETQ. Trimming removed 2 bases from V and 2 bases from J, with 11 bases in between. CDR3 length equals 14 residues. CDR3: CASSFRGLTYEQYF. CDR3 nucleotides: TGCGCCAGCAGCTTCAGGGGCTTGACCTACGAGCAGTACTTC.

A word on this clonotype: Possible read error: a much larger clone is one base away. The gene calls are TRBV20-1 and TRBJ2-7; D is undetermined. CDR3 size: 14 residues. The germline V and J ends were trimmed by 5 bases and 0 bases, with 14 bases remaining between them. Germline CDR1 is DFQATT and CDR2 is SNEGSKA (reference sequence). The CDR3 DNA sequence: TGCAGTGCTCGCATCCCCTCCATCTCCTACGAGCAGTACTTC. Amino acids: CSARIPSISYEQYF.

This clonotype was seen at least ten times. This rearrangement joins TRBV29-1 to TRBJ2-3; 8 bases agree with TRBD1. The germline V gene encodes CDR1 SQVTM and CDR2 ANQGSEA. Losses at the gene ends were 0 bases for V and 10 bases for J; bases not matched to a gene: 12. This CDR3 spans 15 amino acids. The CDR3 nucleotides are TGCAGCGTTGAAGAAGTAGGACAGGGACGAGACGCGCAGTATTTT. Translated: CSVEEVGQGRDAQYF.

Notes on this clonotype: Lacking the conserved final phenylalanine or tryptophan, this CDR3 likely reflects a read error. The chain employs TRBV20-1 and TRBJ2-1; D is ambiguous. From germline, CDR1 is DFQATT and CDR2 SNEGSKA (reference sequence). This CDR3 is built from 10 residues. For the CDR3, the DNA is TGCAGCCCGACCGGGCCCCGTCAGTTCATC. It is translated as CSPTGPRQFI.

This clonotype was picked up many times. The chain carries TRBV6-5 and TRBJ2-7; D is unresolved. The V end lost 8 bases, the J end lost 2 bases, and 7 bases lay between the germline ends. Germline-derived CDR1 and CDR2 are MNHEY and SVGAGI. The CDR3 is 11 amino acids. CDR3 in DNA: TGTGCCAGCGGCTCAACCTACGAGCAGTACTTC. Translating it yields CASGSTYEQYF.

This chain links TRBV27 with TRBJ2-1; D is uncertain. The length of the CDR3 is 12 residues. The V gene's germline CDR1 is MNHEY and CDR2 SMNVEV (reference sequence). The germline V and J ends were trimmed by 6 bases and 6 bases, with 9 bases remaining between them. The CDR3 DNA follows: TGTGCCAGCAGCCCACTCTCCAATGAGCAGTTCTTC. Its protein is CASSPLSNEQFF.

This sequence joins TRBV5-1 and TRBJ2-1; 9 nucleotides agree with TRBD2. V shed 0 bases and J 2 bases; nucleotides not matched to a gene: 9. From germline, CDR1 is SGHRS and CDR2 YFSETQ. The CDR3 consists of 18 residues. The CDR3 DNA is TGCGCCAGCAGCTTGGCCTCCGCGGGAGGGCCCACCTACAATGAGCAGTTCTTC. It yields the protein CASSLASAGGPTYNEQFF.

This chain uses TRBV28 with TRBJ2-7; D is possibly TRBD1 or TRBD2 (5 bases each). The CDR3 runs 13 residues. V dropped 8 bases and J dropped 3 bases, with 14 bases sitting between them. Germline assignment: CDR1 MDHEN and CDR2 SYDVKM. The CDR3 sequence is CASGRGTSYEQYF. In DNA form, the CDR3 reads TGTGCCAGCGGACGGGGCACTAGCTACGAGCAGTACTTC.

Many counts were recorded for this clonotype. The CDR3 DNA follows: TGTGCCAGCAGTTTACAGGGAGCCGGGGCCAACGTCCTGACTTTC. The encoded protein is CASSLQGAGANVLTF. The chain employs TRBV12-3 or TRBV12-4 and TRBJ2-6, with D possibly called TRBD1 or TRBD2 (5 bases each). The CDR3 runs 15 residues. V shed 2 bases and J shed 4 bases, with 9 bases lying between them.

This clonotype has only a few counts. The CDR3 DNA follows: TGTGCCAGCAGGAACTCTGTCGGGGCTGGGGAGCAGTACTTC. This translates into CASRNSVGAGEQYF. The chain is built from TRBV6-1 and TRBJ2-7; D is perhaps TRBD1 or TRBD2 (5 bases each). V was clipped by 6 bases and J by 7 bases, with 19 bases between them. CDR3 size: 14 residues. From germline, CDR1 is MNHNS and CDR2 SASEGT.

This clonotype has a count of ten or more. The V and J genes are TRBV20-1 and TRBJ2-5; perhaps TRBD1 as D (6 bases). The CDR3 has 15 residues. V was shortened by 3 bases and J by 5 bases, with 19 bases between the two germline ends. Germline CDR1 and CDR2: DFQATT and SNEGSKA (reference sequence). The CDR3 spells CSASVSAGVVETQYF. CDR3 nucleotide sequence: TGCAGTGCTAGTGTTTCGGCAGGGGTTGTTGAGACCCAGTACTTC.

This sequence joins TRBV30 and TRBJ2-1; TRBD2 aligns across 8 bases. The CDR3 runs 12 residues. V lost 3 bases to trimming and J lost 8 bases; unmatched junction nucleotides: 3. CDR1 and CDR2 from the germline V gene are GTSNPN and SVGIG (reference sequence). CDR3 coding DNA: TGTGCCTGGAGGGGACTAGTCGATGAGCAGTTCTTC. Its translation is CAWRGLVDEQFF.